This is a list of T cell receptor beta chains from one sample in a study of cytomegalovirus exposure and HLA in healthy donors. Repertoires were generated with immunoSEQ multiplex PCR, while TCRdb's copy carries only in-frame clones and drops some. The sample lists about 160,000 clones; just under 90% were seen once. The sequencing sample was made of PBMCs. These receptors were obtained from a woman aged 18-29 years in good health and CMV-seropositive. The CDR3 runs from the conserved cysteine through the conserved F or W. A D gene is named only where the DNA matches it firmly. A row's size may be missing; if present it is once, few, many or a size class.

j_gene | abundance | d_gene | v_gene | CDR3aa | CDR3nt
TRBJ1-1 | . | TRBD1 | TRBV13 | CASSWGQGNGEAFF | TGTGCCAGCAGCTGGGGACAGGGTAACGGTGAAGCTTTCTTT
TRBJ1-3 | . | TRBD1 | TRBV2 | CASSDGVGDRANF | TGTGCCAGCAGTGATGGGGTCGGGGACAGGGCGAATTTT
TRBJ1-2 | once | TRBD1 | TRBV9 | CASSVGQGDGYTF | TGTGCCAGCAGCGTAGGGCAGGGGGACGGCTACACCTTC
TRBJ2-1 | . | . | TRBV14 | CASSQRGYNEQFF | TGTGCCAGCAGTCAAAGGGGTTACAATGAGCAGTTCTTC
TRBJ1-2 | few | TRBD1 | TRBV6-1 | CASISQGAYGYTF | TGTGCCAGCATCTCACAGGGGGCCTATGGCTACACCTTC
TRBJ2-1 | once | TRBD2 | TRBV7-3 | CASSSNGLAGLSGNEQFF | TGTGCCAGCAGCTCCAACGGACTAGCGGGATTGTCGGGTAATGAGCAGTTCTTC
TRBJ1-4 | once | TRBD1 | TRBV14 | CASSRDRHGKLFF | TGTGCCAGCAGCCGGGACAGGCACGGAAAACTGTTTTTT
TRBJ1-1 | few | TRBD1 | TRBV7-3 | CASRSPDRGGGGTEAFF | TGTGCCAGCAGATCTCCCGACAGGGGAGGTGGTGGGACTGAAGCTTTCTTT
TRBJ2-7 | . | TRBD1 | TRBV9 | CASNQGDSSYEQYF | TGTGCCAGCAATCAGGGGGACAGCTCCTACGAGCAGTACTTC
TRBJ1-5 | . | . | TRBV4-1 | CASSQGYNQPQHF | TGCGCCAGCAGCCAAGGTTACAATCAGCCCCAGCATTTT
TRBJ1-1 | . | TRBD1 | TRBV13 | CASSLGQGAFF | TGTGCCAGCAGCCTTGGACAGGGGGCTTTCTTT
TRBJ1-5 | . | . | TRBV2 | CASSDYRSNQPQHF | TGTGCCAGCAGCGACTACAGAAGCAATCAGCCCCAGCATTTT
TRBJ1-1 | . | . | TRBV7-2 | CASSAQGNTEAFF | TGTGCCAGCAGCGCCCAGGGGAACACTGAAGCTTTCTTT
TRBJ1-2 | . | TRBD1 | TRBV27 | CASSLLWTGGSYGYTF | TGTGCCAGCAGTTTATTGTGGACAGGGGGCTCCTATGGCTACACCTTC
TRBJ2-1 | . | . | TRBV4-1 | CASSQDISANSYNEQFF | TGCGCCAGCAGCCAAGATATTAGCGCCAACTCCTACAATGAGCAGTTCTTC
TRBJ2-6 | once | . | TRBV18 | CASSRLGGAGANVLTF | TGTGCCAGCTCACGGCTAGGGGGAGCTGGGGCCAACGTCCTGACTTTC
TRBJ2-7 | . | TRBD2 | TRBV18 | CASSPGTSGTYEQYF | TGTGCCAGCTCACCTGGGACTAGCGGGACCTACGAGCAGTACTTC
TRBJ1-5 | . | . | TRBV2 | CASTEGGQPQHF | TGTGCCAGCACCGAAGGAGGGCAGCCCCAGCATTTT
TRBJ1-2 | . | . | TRBV19 | CASSSLGGINYGYTF | TGTGCCAGTAGCTCCCTAGGGGGAATTAACTATGGCTACACCTTC
TRBJ2-5 | once | TRBD2 | TRBV7-7 | CASSPGTSGRETQYF | TGTGCTAGCAGCCCCGGGACTAGCGGGAGGGAGACCCAGTACTTC
TRBJ2-3 | . | TRBD2 | TRBV11-3 | CASSTGGDTQYF | TGTGCCAGCAGCACGGGAGGAGATACGCAGTATTTT
TRBJ1-2 | . | . | TRBV6-5 | CASSYSLDNTFYGYTF | TGTGCCAGCAGTTACTCTTTGGACAACACTTTCTATGGCTACACCTTC
TRBJ2-3 | . | . | TRBV5-1 | CASSPSVASRVPDTQYF | TGCGCCAGCAGCCCCAGTGTCGCCAGCAGGGTACCAGATACGCAGTATTTT
TRBJ1-1 | . | . | TRBV19 | CASSISGGTWLNTEAFF | TGTGCCAGTAGTATATCGGGGGGGACGTGGTTGAACACTGAAGCTTTCTTT
TRBJ2-2 | . | TRBD1 | TRBV11-3 | CASSLGQGAGELFF | TGTGCCAGCAGCCTGGGACAGGGGGCCGGGGAGCTGTTTTTT
TRBJ1-1 | . | . | TRBV15 | CATSKTRVGTEAFF | TGTGCCACCAGTAAAACCAGGGTAGGCACTGAAGCTTTCTTT
TRBJ2-7 | . | . | TRBV7-8 | CASSLDSGGSGYYEQYF | TGTGCCAGCAGCTTAGATAGTGGAGGGAGCGGATACTACGAGCAGTACTTC
TRBJ1-1 | . | . | TRBV7-9 | CASSGGVMNTEAFF | TGTGCCAGTTCGGGGGGAGTAATGAACACTGAAGCTTTCTTT
TRBJ2-7 | few | . | TRBV4-1 | CASSQDGTGSYEQYF | TGCGCCAGCAGCCAAGATGGAACGGGAAGCTACGAGCAGTACTTC
TRBJ1-5 | . | . | TRBV28 | CASSLYIGQKNQPQHF | TGTGCCAGCAGTTTATATATCGGACAGAAGAATCAGCCCCAGCATTTT
TRBJ2-1 | few | . | TRBV2 | CASMGVNSYNEQFF | TGTGCCAGCATGGGCGTCAACTCCTACAATGAGCAGTTCTTC
TRBJ2-3 | . | . | TRBV6-5 | CASSYSETADTQYF | TGTGCCAGCAGTTACTCGGAGACGGCAGATACGCAGTATTTT
TRBJ1-2 | once | TRBD1 | TRBV27 | CASSARQGVGYTF | TGTGCCAGCAGTGCCCGACAGGGGGTGGGCTACACCTTC
TRBJ2-3 | . | TRBD2 | TRBV2 | CASRLAGVDTQYF | TGTGCCAGCAGACTAGCGGGAGTGGATACGCAGTATTTT
TRBJ2-7 | . | TRBD2 | TRBV2 | CASSEVGREMYEQYF | TGTGCCAGCAGTGAAGTGGGGCGGGAGATGTACGAGCAGTACTTC
TRBJ2-7 | . | TRBD1 | TRBV4-1 | CASSRQTGVKYEQYF | TGCGCCAGCAGCAGACAGACAGGGGTGAAATACGAGCAGTACTTC